These 26 T cell receptor beta chains originate from one sample sequenced in a study of T cell changes during pregnancy in multiple sclerosis. Using immunoSEQ multiplex PCR, the repertoire was profiled, and TCRdb retains in-frame clones only, with some absent. The data show tens of thousands of clones, with around 88% seen just once and around 7% held by the top ten. The source material was CD8+ T cells from peripheral blood mononuclear cells, sampled in the first trimester of pregnancy. These receptors originate from a female donor with multiple sclerosis, enrolled in a pregnancy study.

In this sample, this clone turned up many times. The gene calls are TRBV5-1 and TRBJ1-1; the D is unclear. The CDR3 is 14 residues long. The V end was cut by 0 bases, the J end by 0 bases, with 6 bases between. Germline V lookup: CDR1 SGHRS, CDR2 YFSETQ. For the CDR3, the DNA is TGCGCCAGCAGCTTGGTAGACATGAACACTGAAGCTTTCTTT. Translated, it gives CASSLVDMNTEAFF.

The CDR3 spells CASSLDRGRVSNEQFF. CDR3 DNA: TGTGCCAGCAGTTTGGATCGCGGGAGGGTGAGCAATGAGCAGTTCTTC. The V call is TRBV28, the J call TRBJ2-1, with 9 positions matching TRBD2. CDR3 length equals 16 residues. Germline CDR1 is MDHEN and CDR2 is SYDVKM. V lost 3 bases, J lost 6 bases, and 9 bases stayed unmatched.

This clone occurred once. The chain recombines TRBV7-9 with TRBJ1-3, with 8 nucleotides matching TRBD1. J was trimmed by 7 bases and V by 1 base; bases with no gene match: 3. Germline-derived CDR1 and CDR2 are SEHNR and FQNEAQ (reference sequence). CDR3 length: 14 amino acids. CDR3 nucleotides: TGTGCCAGCAGCTTAGGTCAGGGGGCTAACACCATATATTTT. This gives the protein CASSLGQGANTIYF.

This chain links TRBV21-1 with TRBJ2-6; whether TRBD1, the table's D call, matches the DNA was not checked. TRBV21-1 is noted as a pseudogene. This CDR3 spans 16 amino acids. CDR3 region: CASNPGGASGANVLTF. The CDR3 region has the DNA TGTGCCAGCAATCCAGGGGGCGCTTCCGGGGCCAACGTCCTGACTTTC.

The V gene is TRBV9, the J gene TRBJ2-3, with a tentative D call TRBD2 (6 bases). CDR3 size: 14 residues. With 5 bases removed from V and 0 bases from J, the gap between germline ends came to 10 bases. Germline V gene lookup returns CDR1 SGDLS and CDR2 YYNGEE. The CDR3 DNA reads as TGTGCCAGCAGTGCGGGGTATAGCACAGATACGCAGTATTTT. Its protein is CASSAGYSTDTQYF.

This chain joins TRBV7-9 and TRBJ1-2; D gene uncertain. Germline V CDR1 and CDR2: SEHNR, FQNEAQ (reference sequence). V gave up 5 bases and J gave up 4 bases, with 17 bases separating them. The CDR3 is 15 residues long. Written as DNA, the CDR3 is TGTGCCAGCAGCCCTGGGAGCTTCCCGCCCTATGGCTACACCTTC. It translates to CASSPGSFPPYGYTF.

The chain joins TRBV6-5 to TRBJ1-2; D remains ambiguous. Germline lookup yields CDR1 MNHEY and CDR2 SVGAGI. V dropped 11 bases and J dropped 2 bases, with 12 bases sitting between them. CDR3 size: 12 residues. The CDR3 loop is CALRDLNYGYTF. CDR3 sequence (DNA): TGTGCCCTCCGGGATTTGAACTATGGCTACACCTTC.

This CDR3 is CASSPTNRGNYGYTF. In nucleotides, the CDR3 is TGTGCCAGCAGTCCAACAAACAGGGGGAACTATGGCTACACCTTC. J is TRBJ1-2 and V is TRBV28, with 8 bases identical to TRBD1. V gave up 5 bases and J gave up 2 bases; unmatched junction bases: 7. Germline V gene data show CDR1 as MDHEN and CDR2 as SYDVKM. This CDR3 comprises 15 residues.

Notes on this clone: At one end the junction does not follow the germline gene, possibly because of a read error. The J gene is TRBJ1-4, the V gene TRBV4-1; D may be TRBD1 (5 bases). This CDR3 spans 13 amino acids. Germline-derived CDR1 and CDR2 are MGHRA and YSYEKL. CDR3 sequence reads: CASSQIGAEQLFF. The CDR3 DNA follows: TGCGCCAGCAGCCAAATAGGGGCTGAACAACTGTTTTTT.

This clone was recorded a few times. The CDR3 coding sequence is TGTGCCAGCAGCTTTTCATCGGGTACGGGGAATGAGCAGTTCTTC. Its protein product is CASSFSSGTGNEQFF. The chain has TRBV6-1 and TRBJ2-1; D possibly corresponds to TRBD2 (5 bases). The V gene's germline CDR1 is MNHNS and CDR2 SASEGT. Trimming removed 6 bases from V and 7 bases from J, with 19 bases in between. This CDR3 contains 15 residues.

The chain joins TRBV6-1 to TRBJ1-5, with 7 bases matching TRBD1. The CDR3 totals 15 residues. The trim removed 5 bases at V and 0 bases at J, leaving 4 bases unmatched. From germline, CDR1 is MNHNS and CDR2 SASEGT. The CDR3 loop is CASSKGQFSNQPQHF. Here the CDR3 DNA reads TGTGCCAGCAGTAAGGGACAGTTTAGCAATCAGCCCCAGCATTTT.

The rearrangement joins TRBV19 to TRBJ1-5, with TRBD1 matching 9 bases. CDR1 and CDR2 from the germline V gene are LNHDA and SQIVND (reference sequence). The V and J ends lost 4 bases and 1 base, in that order; junction bases with no gene match: 5. The CDR3 runs 16 residues. The CDR3 loop is CASSRDREGSNQPQHF. In DNA form, the CDR3 reads TGTGCCAGTAGTAGGGACAGGGAAGGGAGCAATCAGCCCCAGCATTTT. Looking up the rest from reference TRBV19 and TRBJ1-5 gives the full variable domain: DGGITQSPKYLFRKEGQNVTLSCEQNLNHDAMYWYRQDPGQGLRLIYYSQIVNDFQKGDIAEGYSVSREKKESFPLTVTSAQKNPTAFYLCASSRDREGSNQPQHFGDGTRLSIL.

This clone is termed medium-sized. This chain connects TRBV5-1 to TRBJ2-3; D might be TRBD2 (5 bases). This CDR3 has 16 amino acids. Looked up from germline, CDR1 is SGHRS and CDR2 is YFSETQ. Trimming stripped 0 bases from V and 4 bases from J, with 15 bases between. The CDR3 region is CASSLVGLAAADTQYF. CDR3 nucleotide sequence: TGCGCCAGCAGCTTGGTTGGGCTAGCAGCGGCAGATACGCAGTATTTT.

The V and J genes are TRBV10-3 and TRBJ1-6; no firm D call. The V and J ends lost 0 bases and 9 bases respectively, with 6 bases between them. Germline values: CDR1 ENHRY, CDR2 SYGVKD. The CDR3 length is 13 residues. The CDR3 region is CAISESSGSPLHF. CDR3 nucleotide sequence: TGTGCCATCAGTGAGTCGTCGGGTTCACCCCTCCACTTT.

The genes are TRBV4-2 and TRBJ2-1; 11 positions agree with TRBD2. Germline V gene sequence: CDR1 LGHNA, CDR2 YNFKEQ. V was pared by 4 bases and J by 9 bases, with 11 bases of the junction left unmatched. There are 16 residues in the CDR3. This CDR3 is CASSPSLAGGLGEQFF. In DNA, the CDR3 is TGTGCCAGCAGCCCATCCTTAGCGGGAGGGCTGGGTGAGCAGTTCTTC.

The count of this clone is one. The chain couples TRBV4-1 to TRBJ2-7; TRBD1 matches at 9 bases. This CDR3 region has 17 residues. From germline, CDR1 is MGHRA and CDR2 YSYEKL. Trimming removed 4 bases from V and 3 bases from J; junction bases left unmatched: 13. The CDR3 DNA reads TGCGCCAGCAGCCTAATCCAAATGACAGGGGGACACTACGAGCAGTACTTC. This sequence encodes CASSLIQMTGGHYEQYF.

J is TRBJ2-3 and V is TRBV19, with TRBD1 identical over 11 bases. In germline, CDR1 is LNHDA, CDR2 SQIVND (reference sequence). CDR3 length: 16 amino acids. V lost 6 bases and J lost 5; bases outside the gene matches: 10. CDR3 loop: CASSQDRDRGEDTQYF. CDR3 DNA sequence: TGTGCCAGTAGCCAAGACAGGGACAGGGGGGAAGATACGCAGTATTTT.

The chain has TRBV27 and TRBJ1-3, with 7 bases aligning to TRBD1. The J segment lost 6 bases and the V segment lost 5 bases, leaving 7 bases of the junction unmatched. The CDR3 sequence is 14 residues long. Per germline, CDR1 MNHEY and CDR2 SMNVEV (reference sequence). The DNA for the CDR3 is TGTGCCAGCAGTCGAACAGGGGATCCAAACACCATATATTTT. Its protein is CASSRTGDPNTIYF.

V gene TRBV29-1 combines with J gene TRBJ2-3; 8 positions agree with TRBD2. The germline V gene encodes CDR1 SQVTM and CDR2 ANQGSEA. The CDR3 sequence is 12 residues long. Trimming removed 0 bases from V and 14 bases from J; junction bases left unmatched: 7. CDR3 nucleotides: TGCAGCGTTGAAGACGGGCGGGGGGCCGGGTATTTT. Translating it yields CSVEDGRGAGYF.

The chain couples TRBV12-5 to TRBJ1-2; D gene ambiguous. Looked up from germline, CDR1 is LGHNT and CDR2 is FRNRAP. Trimming removed 1 base at V and 6 bases at J, with 9 bases between. The CDR3 covers 13 residues. CDR3 in amino acids: CASGLGGGNGYTF. Written as DNA, the CDR3 is TGTGCTAGTGGTTTGGGGGGAGGAAATGGCTACACCTTC.

The chain has TRBV2 and TRBJ1-1; no clear D. The CDR3 contains 13 residues. Germline lookup yields CDR1 SNHLY and CDR2 FYNNEI. The V and J ends lost 1 base and 6 bases respectively, with 9 bases between them. CDR3 in DNA: TGTGCCAGCAGTGAAGGGGCCTGGTCTGAAGCTTTCTTT. As protein: CASSEGAWSEAFF.

The chain uses TRBV13 and TRBJ2-1, with a tentative D call TRBD2 (6 bases). CDR3 length equals 15 residues. V was pared by 4 bases and J by 0 bases, with 10 bases between. Germline CDR1 and CDR2: PRHDT and FYEKMQ (reference sequence). The CDR3 sequence is CASSSAGSSYNEQFF. For the CDR3, the DNA is TGTGCCAGCAGCTCAGCGGGTAGCTCCTACAATGAGCAGTTCTTC.

This clone appeared once. This sequence joins TRBV30 and TRBJ2-1; D gene unclear. The CDR3 is 13 amino acids. The germline CDR1 and CDR2 sequences are GTSNPN and SVGIG (reference sequence). Trimming left V 0 bases short and J 2 bases short, with 5 bases between. The CDR3 nucleotides are TGTGCCTGGAGTGTGAGCACCTACAATGAGCAGTTCTTC. Amino acids: CAWSVSTYNEQFF.

This CDR3 reads CASSLAEGGTDTQYF. For the CDR3, the DNA is TGTGCCAGCAGCTTAGCAGAGGGGGGCACAGATACGCAGTATTTT. The chain joins TRBV7-9 to TRBJ2-3, with D maybe TRBD1 (6 bases). V lost 0 bases, J lost 1 base, and 8 bases lay in between. This CDR3 comprises 15 residues. Germline-derived CDR1 and CDR2 are SEHNR and FQNEAQ (reference sequence).

The chain is built from TRBV10-3 and TRBJ2-7, with 9 bases aligning to TRBD2. V lost 11 bases and J lost 0; bases outside the gene matches: 2. CDR1 and CDR2 from the germline V gene are ENHRY and SYGVKD. The CDR3 sequence is 12 residues long. The CDR3 nucleotides read TGTGCCGGTAGCGGGAGCTCCTACGAGCAGTACTTC. Protein product: CAGSGSSYEQYF.

V and J are TRBV4-1 and TRBJ1-1; TRBD1 might be the D (5 bases). Germline CDR1 MGHRA, CDR2 YSYEKL. The CDR3 contains 15 residues. V was trimmed by 4 bases and J by 0 bases, leaving 12 bases between them. CDR3 bases: TGCGCCAGCAGCCGAGTAGAGGACATGAACACTGAAGCTTTCTTT. Translation gives CASSRVEDMNTEAFF.